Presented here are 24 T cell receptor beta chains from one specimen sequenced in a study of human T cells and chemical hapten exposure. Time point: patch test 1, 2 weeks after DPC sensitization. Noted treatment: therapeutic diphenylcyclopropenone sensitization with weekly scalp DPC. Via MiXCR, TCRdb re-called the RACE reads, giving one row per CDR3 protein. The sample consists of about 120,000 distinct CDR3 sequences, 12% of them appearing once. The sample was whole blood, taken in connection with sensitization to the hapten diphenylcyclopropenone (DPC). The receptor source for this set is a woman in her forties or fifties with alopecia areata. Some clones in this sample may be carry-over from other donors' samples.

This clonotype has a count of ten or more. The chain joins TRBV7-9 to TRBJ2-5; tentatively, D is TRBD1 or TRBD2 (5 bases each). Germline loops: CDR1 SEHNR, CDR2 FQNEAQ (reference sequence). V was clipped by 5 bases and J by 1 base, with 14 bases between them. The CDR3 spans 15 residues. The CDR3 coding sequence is TGTGCCAGCAGCATCGGGACCCTGCCCCAAGAGACCCAGTACTTC. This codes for CASSIGTLPQETQYF.

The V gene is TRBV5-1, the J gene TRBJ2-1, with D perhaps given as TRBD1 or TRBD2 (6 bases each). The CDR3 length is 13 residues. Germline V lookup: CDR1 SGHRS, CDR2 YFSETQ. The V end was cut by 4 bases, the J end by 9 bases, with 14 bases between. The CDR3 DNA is TGCGCCAGCAGCAGGGAAGGGGGGCCTGAGCAGTTCTTC. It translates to CASSREGGPEQFF.

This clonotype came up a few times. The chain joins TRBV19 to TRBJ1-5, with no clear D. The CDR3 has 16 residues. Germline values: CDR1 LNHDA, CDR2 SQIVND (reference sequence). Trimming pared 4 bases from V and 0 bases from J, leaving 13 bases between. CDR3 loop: CASSTNSQVSNQPQHF. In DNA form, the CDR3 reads TGTGCCAGTAGTACGAATTCTCAGGTTAGCAATCAGCCCCAGCATTTT.

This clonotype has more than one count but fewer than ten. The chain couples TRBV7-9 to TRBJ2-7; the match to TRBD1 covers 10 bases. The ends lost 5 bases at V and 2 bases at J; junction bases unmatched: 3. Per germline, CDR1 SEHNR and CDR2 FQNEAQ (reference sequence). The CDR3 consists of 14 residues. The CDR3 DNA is TGTGCCAGCAGCGTAGGACAGGGGGCCTACGAGCAGTACTTC. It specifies CASSVGQGAYEQYF.

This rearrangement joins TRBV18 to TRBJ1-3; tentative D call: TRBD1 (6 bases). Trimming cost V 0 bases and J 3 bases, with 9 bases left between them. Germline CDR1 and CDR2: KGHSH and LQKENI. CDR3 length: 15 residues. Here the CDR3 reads CASSPPGGYGNTIYF. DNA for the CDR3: TGTGCCAGCTCACCACCCGGGGGCTATGGAAACACCATATATTTT.

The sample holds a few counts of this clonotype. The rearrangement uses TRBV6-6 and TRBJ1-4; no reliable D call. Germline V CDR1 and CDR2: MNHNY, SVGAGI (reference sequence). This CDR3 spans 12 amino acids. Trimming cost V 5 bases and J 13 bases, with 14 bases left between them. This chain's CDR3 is CASSETRGRLFF. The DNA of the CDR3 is TGTGCCAGCAGTGAGACCCGAGGAAGACTGTTTTTT.

The CDR3 nucleotides are TGCGCCAGCAGCTTAGGGATTGGGATTATAGGCGATACGCAGTATTTT. Protein sequence: CASSLGIGIIGDTQYF. V usage is TRBV5-1 and J usage is TRBJ2-3; D is undetermined. Between the trimmed V and J ends, which lost 2 bases and 6 bases, there was a span of 19 bases. This CDR3 spans 16 amino acids. Germline V CDR1 and CDR2: SGHRS, YFSETQ. Full variable domain (missing parts from reference TRBV5-1 and TRBJ2-3): KAGVTQTPRYLIKTRGQQVTLSCSPISGHRSVSWYQQTPGQGLQFLFEYFSETQRNKGNFPGRFSGRQFSNSRSEMNVSTLELGDSALYLCASSLGIGIIGDTQYFGPGTRLTVL.

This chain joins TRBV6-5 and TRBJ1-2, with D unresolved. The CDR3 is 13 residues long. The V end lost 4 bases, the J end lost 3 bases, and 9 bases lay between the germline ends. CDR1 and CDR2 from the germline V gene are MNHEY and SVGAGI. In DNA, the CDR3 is TGTGCCAGCAGTTCTTGGACCGACTATGGCTACACCTTC. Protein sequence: CASSSWTDYGYTF.

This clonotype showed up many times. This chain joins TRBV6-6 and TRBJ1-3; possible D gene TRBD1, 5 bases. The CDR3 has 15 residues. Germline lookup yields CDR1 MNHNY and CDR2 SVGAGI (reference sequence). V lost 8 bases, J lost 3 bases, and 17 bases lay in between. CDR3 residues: CASSQRGSIGNTIYF. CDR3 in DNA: TGTGCCAGCTCCCAACGGGGCAGCATTGGAAACACCATATATTTT.

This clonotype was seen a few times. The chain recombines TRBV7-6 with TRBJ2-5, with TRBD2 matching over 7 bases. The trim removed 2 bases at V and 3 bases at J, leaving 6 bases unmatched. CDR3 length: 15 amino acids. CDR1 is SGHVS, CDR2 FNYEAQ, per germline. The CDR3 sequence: CASSLPGRGEETQYF. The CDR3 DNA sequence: TGTGCCAGCAGCTTACCCGGTCGGGGGGAAGAGACCCAGTACTTC. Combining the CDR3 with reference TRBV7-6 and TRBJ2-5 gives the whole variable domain GAGVSQSPRYKVTKRGQDVALRCDPISGHVSLYWYRQALGQGPEFLTYFNYEAQQDKSGLPNDRFSAERPEGSISTLTIQRTEQRDSAMYRCASSLPGRGEETQYFGPGTRLLVL.

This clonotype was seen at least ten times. This CDR3 is CASRNDIYEQYF. For the CDR3, the DNA is TGTGCCAGCAGGAATGACATCTACGAGCAGTACTTC. The chain is built from TRBV2 and TRBJ2-7; no firm D call. With 6 bases removed from V and 3 bases from J, the gap between germline ends came to 9 bases. Germline V gene lookup returns CDR1 SNHLY and CDR2 FYNNEI. The CDR3 extends over 12 amino acids.

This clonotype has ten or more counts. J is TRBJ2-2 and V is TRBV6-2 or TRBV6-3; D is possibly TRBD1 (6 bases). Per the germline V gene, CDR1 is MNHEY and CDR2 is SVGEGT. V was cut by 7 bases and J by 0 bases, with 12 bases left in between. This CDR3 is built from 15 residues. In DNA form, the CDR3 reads TGTGCCAGCAAAACAGGGAGCGCGAACACCGGGGAGCTGTTTTTT. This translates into CASKTGSANTGELFF.

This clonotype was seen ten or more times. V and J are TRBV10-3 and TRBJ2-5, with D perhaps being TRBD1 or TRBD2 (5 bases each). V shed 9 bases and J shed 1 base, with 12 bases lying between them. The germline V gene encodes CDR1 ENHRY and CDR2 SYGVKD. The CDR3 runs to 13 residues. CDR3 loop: CAIGTMSQETQYF. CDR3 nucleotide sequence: TGTGCCATAGGGACGATGTCCCAAGAGACCCAGTACTTC.

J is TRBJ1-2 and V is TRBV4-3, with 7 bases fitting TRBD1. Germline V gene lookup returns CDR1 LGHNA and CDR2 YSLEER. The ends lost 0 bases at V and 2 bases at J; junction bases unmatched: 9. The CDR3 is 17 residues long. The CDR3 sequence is CASSQDQLQGTNYGYTF. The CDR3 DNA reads TGCGCCAGCAGCCAAGACCAACTACAGGGGACAAACTATGGCTACACCTTC.

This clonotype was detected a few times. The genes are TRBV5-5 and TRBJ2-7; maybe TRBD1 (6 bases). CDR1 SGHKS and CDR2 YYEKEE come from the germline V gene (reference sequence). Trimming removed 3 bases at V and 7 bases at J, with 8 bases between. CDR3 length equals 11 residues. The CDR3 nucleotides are TGTGCCAGCAGCTCAGGGGTTGAGCAGTACTTC. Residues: CASSSGVEQYF.

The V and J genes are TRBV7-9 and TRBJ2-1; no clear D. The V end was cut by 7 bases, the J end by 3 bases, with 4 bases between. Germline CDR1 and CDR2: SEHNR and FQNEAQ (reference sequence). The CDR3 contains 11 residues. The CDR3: CASTDYNEQFF. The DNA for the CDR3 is TGTGCCAGCACCGACTACAATGAGCAGTTCTTC.

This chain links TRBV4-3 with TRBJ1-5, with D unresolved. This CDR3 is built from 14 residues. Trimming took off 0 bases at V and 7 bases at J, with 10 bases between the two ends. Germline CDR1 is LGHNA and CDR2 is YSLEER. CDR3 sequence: CASSQDLREQPQHF. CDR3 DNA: TGCGCCAGCAGCCAAGATTTACGGGAGCAGCCCCAGCATTTT.

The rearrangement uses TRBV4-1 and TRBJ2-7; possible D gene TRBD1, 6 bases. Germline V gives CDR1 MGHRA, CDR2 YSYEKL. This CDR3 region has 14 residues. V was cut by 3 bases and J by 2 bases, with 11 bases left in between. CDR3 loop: CASSHTGTPYEQYF. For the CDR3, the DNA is TGCGCCAGCAGCCATACCGGGACACCCTACGAGCAGTACTTC.

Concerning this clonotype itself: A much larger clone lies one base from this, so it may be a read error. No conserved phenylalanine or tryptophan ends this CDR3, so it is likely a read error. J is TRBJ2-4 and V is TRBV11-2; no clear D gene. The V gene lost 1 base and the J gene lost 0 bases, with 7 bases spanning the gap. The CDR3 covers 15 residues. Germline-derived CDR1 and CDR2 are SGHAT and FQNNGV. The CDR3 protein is CASSLGVQAKNIQYS. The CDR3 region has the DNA TGTGCCAGCAGCTTAGGAGTCCAAGCCAAAAACATTCAGTACTCC.

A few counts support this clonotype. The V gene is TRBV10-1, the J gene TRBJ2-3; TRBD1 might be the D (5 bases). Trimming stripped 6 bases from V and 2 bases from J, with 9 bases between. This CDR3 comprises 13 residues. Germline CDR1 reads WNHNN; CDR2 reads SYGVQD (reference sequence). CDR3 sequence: CASSDRYTDTQYF. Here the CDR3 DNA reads TGCGCCAGCAGCGACAGATACACAGATACGCAGTATTTT.

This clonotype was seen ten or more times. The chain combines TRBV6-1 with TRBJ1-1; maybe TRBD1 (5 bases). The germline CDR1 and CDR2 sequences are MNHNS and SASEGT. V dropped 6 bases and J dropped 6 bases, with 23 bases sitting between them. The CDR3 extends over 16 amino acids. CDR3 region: CASRDGRGTLKPEAFF. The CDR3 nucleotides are TGTGCCAGCAGGGACGGTCGGGGGACTCTGAAGCCTGAAGCTTTCTTT.

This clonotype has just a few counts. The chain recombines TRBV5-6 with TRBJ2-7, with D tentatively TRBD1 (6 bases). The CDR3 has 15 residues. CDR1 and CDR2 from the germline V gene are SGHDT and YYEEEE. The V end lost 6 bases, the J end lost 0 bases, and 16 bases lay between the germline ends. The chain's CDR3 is CASNRPGAGSYEQYF. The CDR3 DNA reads TGTGCCAGCAATCGCCCAGGGGCCGGCTCCTACGAGCAGTACTTC. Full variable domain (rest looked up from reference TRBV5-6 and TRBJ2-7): DAGVTQSPTHLIKTRGQQVTLRCSPKSGHDTVSWYQQALGQGPQFIFQYYEEEERQRGNFPDRFSGHQFPNYSSELNVNALLLGDSALYLCASNRPGAGSYEQYFGPGTRLTVT.

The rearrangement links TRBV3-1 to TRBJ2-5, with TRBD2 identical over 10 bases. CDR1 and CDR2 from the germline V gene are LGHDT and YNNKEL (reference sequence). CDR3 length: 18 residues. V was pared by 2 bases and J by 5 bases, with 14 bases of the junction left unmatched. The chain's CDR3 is CASSQNTRASGRVETQYF. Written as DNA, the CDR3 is TGTGCCAGCAGCCAAAATACGCGTGCGAGCGGGAGGGTCGAGACCCAGTACTTC.

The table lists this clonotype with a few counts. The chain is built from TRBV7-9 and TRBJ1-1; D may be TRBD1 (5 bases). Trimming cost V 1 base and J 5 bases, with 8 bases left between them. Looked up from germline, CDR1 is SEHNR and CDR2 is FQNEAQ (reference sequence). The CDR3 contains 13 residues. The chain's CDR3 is CASSLGGETEAFF. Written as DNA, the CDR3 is TGTGCCAGCAGCTTAGGGGGGGAGACTGAAGCTTTCTTT.